These 20 T cell receptor beta chains were all obtained from the same sample, sequenced in a study of cytomegalovirus exposure and HLA in healthy donors. The PCR employed 60 Vbeta primers together with 13 Jbeta primers. Sequenced by immunoSEQ multiplex PCR; TCRdb stores in-frame clones only, minus some. The table includes 110,000 to 150,000 clones, 75% to 80% detected once. The material sequenced was PBMCs. Receptors were obtained from a woman between 18 and 29 years old in good health and CMV-seropositive.

This clone was seen a handful of times. For the CDR3, the DNA is TGTGCCAGCAGGAGAACAGGGGGGGTTGCCACTGAAGCTTTCTTT. It yields the protein CASRRTGGVATEAFF. This chain uses TRBV9 with TRBJ1-1; 8 bases match TRBD1. The V and J ends lost 5 bases and 4 bases, in that order; junction bases with no gene match: 10. The V gene's germline CDR1 is SGDLS and CDR2 YYNGEE. There are 15 residues in the CDR3.

Written as DNA, the CDR3 is TGTGCCAGCAGCTTAGGGTCTAGGGGGCAAAGAGCCGGGGAGCTGTTTTTT. It codes for CASSLGSRGQRAGELFF. The chain has TRBV7-2 and TRBJ2-2; 7 nucleotides align to TRBD1. CDR1 and CDR2 (germline): SGHTA, FQGNSA. J gave up 6 bases and V 1 base, and 11 bases lay outside the gene matches. The CDR3 totals 17 residues.

A few counts support this clone. Other DNA variants within this sample encode the same CDR3. V and J are TRBV6-5 and TRBJ1-2; TRBD1 is a possible D gene (6 bases). V was cut by 6 bases and J by 2 bases, with 10 bases left in between. Germline CDR1 reads MNHEY; CDR2 reads SVGAGI. This CDR3 is 13 amino acids long. The CDR3 region has the DNA TGTGCCAGCAGCCGTCAGGGGAACTATGGCTACACCTTC. Residues: CASSRQGNYGYTF.

The chain recombines TRBV13 with TRBJ1-1; D is perhaps TRBD1 (5 bases). The CDR3 length is 14 residues. In germline, CDR1 is PRHDT, CDR2 FYEKMQ (reference sequence). Trimming took off 6 bases at V and 4 bases at J, with 15 bases between the two ends. CDR3 sequence: CASRTRDYGTEAFF. Written as DNA, the CDR3 is TGTGCCAGCAGAACCAGGGACTATGGCACTGAAGCTTTCTTT.

The chain links TRBV6-5 to TRBJ1-4, with D possibly being TRBD1 (6 bases). From germline, CDR1 is MNHEY and CDR2 SVGAGI. V shed 2 bases and J shed 4 bases, with 11 bases lying between them. The CDR3 contains 15 residues. The CDR3 loop is CASSYGLGGNEKLFF. In DNA form, the CDR3 reads TGTGCCAGCAGTTACGGTTTAGGGGGTAATGAAAAACTGTTTTTT.

The chain is built from TRBV15 and TRBJ1-2; the D gene is possibly TRBD1 (5 bases). The CDR3 sequence is 14 residues long. V lost 8 bases and J lost 5, with 18 bases in between. Germline CDR1 LNHNV, CDR2 YYDKDF (reference sequence). For the CDR3, the DNA is TGTGCCACCGCGGGTCCCGGGGGGGGGTATGGCTACACCTTC. Translating it yields CATAGPGGGYGYTF.

The chain has TRBV2 and TRBJ2-1, with 8 bases fitting TRBD2. The CDR3 spans 16 residues. Germline-derived CDR1 and CDR2 are SNHLY and FYNNEI. V lost 7 bases to trimming and J lost 12 bases; unmatched junction nucleotides: 20. CDR3 nucleotide sequence: TGTGCCAGCACGGGGGGGTCCGTGAAGGGTCCGCCCGTGCAGTTCTTC. Its translation: CASTGGSVKGPPVQFF.

The chain couples TRBV5-5 to TRBJ1-4; the D is unclear. The CDR3 has 16 residues. V lost 2 bases to trimming and J lost 0 bases, with 11 bases between them. Germline CDR1 is SGHKS and CDR2 is YYEKEE (reference sequence). The CDR3 region is CASSFWFAATNEKLFF. The CDR3 DNA reads TGTGCCAGCAGCTTTTGGTTTGCGGCAACTAATGAAAAACTGTTTTTT.

CDR3 amino acids: CASSQDSRQGYTDTQYF. The CDR3 DNA reads as TGCGCCAGCAGCCAAGATAGCAGGCAGGGGTACACAGATACGCAGTATTTT. The chain couples TRBV4-3 to TRBJ2-3; D may be TRBD1 (6 bases). Per germline, CDR1 LGHNA and CDR2 YSLEER. The V end was cut by 0 bases, the J end by 2 bases, with 15 bases between. The CDR3 totals 17 residues.

This clone was counted a single time. V is TRBV6-6 and J is TRBJ2-1; weak D call: TRBD1 (5 bases). There are 12 residues in the CDR3. Germline V CDR1 and CDR2: MNHNY, SVGAGI (reference sequence). V lost 2 bases and J 6 bases, leaving 5 bases between the germline ends. The CDR3 DNA follows: TGTGCCAGCAGTTACCAGGGCAATGAGCAGTTCTTC. This translates into CASSYQGNEQFF.

J is TRBJ2-7 and V is TRBV7-2; 7 nucleotides agree with TRBD1. The V segment lost 0 bases and the J segment 4 bases; nucleotides outside the gene matches: 0. The CDR3 sequence is 13 residues long. Per the germline V gene, CDR1 is SGHTA and CDR2 is FQGNSA. CDR3 sequence: CASSLAGQYEQYF. Written as DNA, the CDR3 is TGTGCCAGCAGCTTAGCGGGACAGTACGAGCAGTACTTC. Drawing the rest from reference TRBV7-2 and TRBJ2-7, the complete variable domain is GAGVSQSPSNKVTEKGKDVELRCDPISGHTALYWYRQSLGQGLEFLIYFQGNSAPDKSGLPSDRFSAERTGGSVSTLTIQRTQQEDSAVYLCASSLAGQYEQYFGPGTRLTVT.

This chain links TRBV4-1 with TRBJ2-7, with D uncertain. V lost 3 bases and J lost 6, with 12 bases in between. The CDR3 loop spans 13 amino acids. The germline V gene has CDR1 MGHRA and CDR2 YSYEKL. The CDR3 loop reads CASSQALRGEQYF. CDR3 nucleotide sequence: TGCGCCAGCAGCCAGGCTCTCCGTGGCGAGCAGTACTTC.

The chain carries TRBV30 and TRBJ1-6; 7 positions agree with TRBD1. The CDR3 sequence is 14 residues long. Germline values: CDR1 GTSNPN, CDR2 SVGIG (reference sequence). V dropped 5 bases and J dropped 10; count of bases not matched to a gene: 11. The CDR3 DNA is TGTGCCTGGGCCAGATCGACAGGGTTCTCACCCCTCCACTTT. Amino acids: CAWARSTGFSPLHF.

In DNA form, the CDR3 reads TGTGCCAGTAGTATATCTGGACTAGCGGGGACCTGGCAGTACTTC. This codes for CASSISGLAGTWQYF. The genes are TRBV19 and TRBJ2-7; 12 nucleotides line up with TRBD2. Germline lookup yields CDR1 LNHDA and CDR2 SQIVND (reference sequence). This CDR3 is built from 15 residues. With 2 bases clipped from V and 9 bases from J, the junction kept 8 bases outside the gene matches. The entire variable domain, with the rest obtained from reference TRBV19 and TRBJ2-7, is as follows: DGGITQSPKYLFRKEGQNVTLSCEQNLNHDAMYWYRQDPGQGLRLIYYSQIVNDFQKGDIAEGYSVSREKKESFPLTVTSAQKNPTAFYLCASSISGLAGTWQYFGPGTRLTVT.

This chain connects TRBV6-1 to TRBJ1-3, with TRBD1 as a possible D gene (6 bases). Germline V CDR1 and CDR2: MNHNS, SASEGT. There are 12 residues in the CDR3. Trimming cost V 6 bases and J 9 bases, with 12 bases left between them. The CDR3 sequence: CASSQGFGTIYF. DNA for the CDR3: TGTGCCAGCAGCCAGGGGTTCGGCACCATATATTTT.

This clone was seen a handful of times. The rearrangement links TRBV6-5 to TRBJ2-2, with unresolved D. Trimming cost V 1 base and J 1 base, with 10 bases left between them. This CDR3 contains 16 residues. Per germline, CDR1 MNHEY and CDR2 SVGAGI. The CDR3, as DNA: TGTGCCAGCAGTTACTGGTCAGATGGGAACACCGGGGAGCTGTTTTTT. Its translation is CASSYWSDGNTGELFF.

The CDR3 sequence: CASSQESTSNYGYTF. Written as DNA, the CDR3 is TGCGCCAGCAGCCAAGAAAGTACTTCTAACTATGGCTACACCTTC. The chain has TRBV4-3 and TRBJ1-2; D is undetermined. The CDR3 covers 15 residues. CDR1 LGHNA and CDR2 YSLEER come from the germline V gene. V lost 0 bases to trimming and J lost 0 bases, with 8 bases between them.

The chain combines TRBV19 with TRBJ1-5; unclear D gene. Per germline, CDR1 LNHDA and CDR2 SQIVND (reference sequence). The CDR3 sequence is 14 residues long. Trimming pared 3 bases from V and 4 bases from J, leaving 10 bases between. The CDR3 reads CASSMAGKNQPQHF. CDR3 sequence (DNA): TGTGCCAGTAGTATGGCGGGGAAAAATCAGCCCCAGCATTTT.

This clone was seen a handful of times. This rearrangement joins TRBV7-9 to TRBJ2-2, with D possibly matching TRBD2 (7 bases). Germline-derived CDR1 and CDR2 are SEHNR and FQNEAQ (reference sequence). CDR3 size: 16 residues. V lost 5 bases, J lost 4 bases, and 17 bases lay in between. Here the CDR3 reads CASSSSGGRATGELFF. For the CDR3, the DNA is TGTGCCAGCAGCAGTTCCGGGGGGCGCGCCACCGGGGAGCTGTTTTTT.

The chain recombines TRBV9 with TRBJ2-7, with 9 bases fitting TRBD2. V was clipped by 0 bases and J by 12 bases; unmatched bases: 7. The CDR3 is 13 amino acids. CDR1 is SGDLS and CDR2 is YYNGEE in the germline V gene. The CDR3 is CASSVDLSGSLYF. DNA of the CDR3: TGTGCCAGCAGCGTAGATCTTAGCGGGAGTTTGTACTTC. Full variable domain (rest looked up from reference TRBV9 and TRBJ2-7): DSGVTQTPKHLITATGQRVTLRCSPRSGDLSVYWYQQSLDQGLQFLIQYYNGEERAKGNILERFSAQQFPDLHSELNLSSLELGDSALYFCASSVDLSGSLYFGPGTRLTVT.